This passage covers 12 T cell receptor beta chains from one sample sequenced in a study of T cell repertoires in cytomegalovirus infection. These receptors have no known antigen. TCRdb re-analysed the reads in MiXCR, keeping a single row per CDR3 protein. The sample holds fewer than 950,000 distinct CDR3 sequences, approximately 30% seen once. Specimen: cultured CD8+ T cells from PBMCs, collected from culture after CMV antigen stimulation. These receptor sequences come from a human donor in good health (CMV status not recorded). Some clones in this sample may be carry-over from other donors' samples.

This clonotype was seen repeatedly, ten times or more. The J gene is TRBJ2-5, the V gene TRBV7-9; D remains ambiguous. V was cut by 2 bases and J by 4 bases, with 2 bases left in between. This CDR3 comprises 11 residues. The germline V gene has CDR1 SEHNR and CDR2 FQNEAQ (reference sequence). CDR3 sequence (DNA): TGTGCCAGCAGCTTAATAGAGACCCAGTACTTC. Translation: CASSLIETQYF.

This clonotype was seen only once. Just one base apart from a much larger clone, this may be a read error. J is TRBJ2-3 and V is TRBV7-6, with 8 positions matching TRBD2. CDR3 length equals 16 residues. CDR1 is SGHVS and CDR2 is FNYEAQ in the germline V gene. Here the CDR3 reads CTSSGPAGERADTQYF. CDR3 DNA sequence: TGTACCAGCAGCGGACCAGCGGGGGAGCGGGCAGATACGCAGTATTTT.

The chain carries TRBV2 and TRBJ1-1; TRBD1 is a possible D gene (6 bases). V was cut by 8 bases and J by 1 base, with 23 bases left in between. Germline loops: CDR1 SNHLY, CDR2 FYNNEI. This CDR3 comprises 17 residues. CDR3 residues: CASPSLSPGTTNTEAFF. In nucleotides, the CDR3 is TGTGCCAGCCCGAGCCTATCGCCAGGGACAACGAACACTGAAGCTTTCTTT.

In its sample, this clonotype was seen many times. The chain couples TRBV7-8 to TRBJ2-3; 10 bases line up with TRBD2. The V segment lost 6 bases and the J segment 1 base; nucleotides outside the gene matches: 4. This CDR3 has 15 residues. The germline CDR1 and CDR2 sequences are SGHVS and FQNEAQ. The DNA of the CDR3 is TGTGCCAGCAGTCCGAGCGGGGGGGGCACAGATACGCAGTATTTT. It translates to CASSPSGGGTDTQYF.

The chain's CDR3 is CSVQEGEVNGYTF. CDR3 coding DNA: TGCAGCGTGCAAGAGGGGGAGGTAAATGGCTACACCTTC. V gene TRBV29-1 combines with J gene TRBJ1-2; D perhaps matches TRBD1 (6 bases). V was clipped by 6 bases and J by 6 bases, with 17 bases between them. CDR1 and CDR2 (germline): SQVTM, ANQGSEA. This CDR3 spans 13 amino acids.

This clonotype was observed a handful of times. V usage is TRBV7-4 and J usage is TRBJ2-7; a weak D match, TRBD2 (6 bases). Per germline, CDR1 SGHVT and CDR2 SQSDAQ. V lost 0 bases and J lost 6, with 15 bases in between. There are 15 residues in the CDR3. The CDR3 nucleotides are TGTGCCAGCAGCTTAGCGACAACTAGCCCAATCGAGCAGTACTTC. Its translation: CASSLATTSPIEQYF.

In the case of this clonotype: It may be a read error: a sequence one base away is much more abundant. The chain couples TRBV7-2 to TRBJ2-5; D is ambiguous. Trimming stripped 4 bases from V and 3 bases from J, with 9 bases between. The CDR3 loop spans 13 amino acids. Germline CDR1 is SGHTA and CDR2 is FQGNSA. CDR3 sequence (DNA): TGTGCCAGCAGCTCCCCCCCCGAAGAGACCCAGTACTTC. Translating it yields CASSSPPEETQYF.

The V call is TRBV27, the J call TRBJ1-6; D unclear. The V gene's germline CDR1 is MNHEY and CDR2 SMNVEV (reference sequence). CDR3 length: 17 amino acids. V dropped 4 bases and J dropped 0 bases, with 13 bases sitting between them. The CDR3 region has the DNA TGTGCCAGCAGTTCCCCGGGCGTGAGCTCCTATAATTCACCCCTCCACTTT. Amino acids: CASSSPGVSSYNSPLHF.

This clonotype was seen once. The chain couples TRBV7-2 to TRBJ2-5; 7 positions match TRBD2. There are 15 residues in the CDR3. The junction had 8 bases not matched to a gene; V was cut back by 5 bases and J by 2 bases. Germline V CDR1 and CDR2: SGHTA, FQGNSA. The CDR3 here is CASSPRGGLQETQYF. The CDR3 DNA reads TGTGCCAGCAGCCCGCGCGGGGGTCTACAAGAGACCCAGTACTTC. The entire variable domain, with the rest obtained from reference TRBV7-2 and TRBJ2-5, is as follows: GAGVSQSPSNKVTEKGKDVELRCDPISGHTALYWYRQSLGQGLEFLIYFQGNSAPDKSGLPSDRFSAERTGGSVSTLTIQRTQQEDSAVYLCASSPRGGLQETQYFGPGTRLLVL.

The chain is built from TRBV6-1 and TRBJ2-3, with TRBD2 matching 8 bases. Germline V lookup: CDR1 MNHNS, CDR2 SASEGT. V gave up 2 bases and J gave up 3 bases; unmatched junction bases: 10. The CDR3 contains 17 residues. The chain's CDR3 is CASSELSRGGPTDTQYF. The CDR3 DNA reads TGTGCCAGCAGTGAACTGTCACGGGGGGGGCCGACAGATACGCAGTATTTT.

V gene TRBV7-6 combines with J gene TRBJ2-1; 8 nucleotides align to TRBD1. Germline lookup yields CDR1 SGHVS and CDR2 FNYEAQ. The CDR3 runs 15 residues. V trimming: 2 bases; J trimming: 2 bases; junction bases outside the gene matches: 2. The CDR3 region is CASSLQGQAYNEQFF. CDR3 DNA: TGTGCCAGCAGCTTACAGGGACAGGCCTACAATGAGCAGTTCTTC. The variable domain in full, with the rest retrieved from reference TRBV7-6 and TRBJ2-1, is GAGVSQSPRYKVTKRGQDVALRCDPISGHVSLYWYRQALGQGPEFLTYFNYEAQQDKSGLPNDRFSAERPEGSISTLTIQRTEQRDSAMYRCASSLQGQAYNEQFFGPGTRLTVL.

This clonotype turned up a few times. The rearrangement links TRBV9 to TRBJ2-7; 10 positions match TRBD1. CDR3 length: 15 residues. V was pared by 3 bases and J by 6 bases, with 9 bases of the junction left unmatched. Germline V gives CDR1 SGDLS, CDR2 YYNGEE. CDR3 loop: CASSETGGALIEQYF. The CDR3 DNA follows: TGTGCCAGCAGCGAGACAGGGGGCGCTTTAATCGAGCAGTACTTC.